These 11 T cell receptor beta chains were all obtained from the same sample, sequenced in a study of shared T cell receptors in the human thymus. Some clones are missing from TCRdb's copy, which holds only in-frame ones; the method was immunoSEQ multiplex PCR. The sample yields approximately 490,000 clones, around 78% seen once. In addition, the sample was reused for a study of human thymus T cells.

Sequencing used thymocytes. These TCRs come from a boy under two years old with a congenital heart defect.

This clone was seen a few times. The genes are TRBV6-5 and TRBJ2-7; a weak D match, TRBD2 (5 bases). V dropped 6 bases and J dropped 3 bases, with 12 bases sitting between them. This CDR3 is built from 13 residues. Germline CDR1 MNHEY, CDR2 SVGAGI. CDR3 sequence reads: CASREDSGYEQYF. The DNA for the CDR3 is TGTGCCAGCAGGGAGGATTCCGGCTACGAGCAGTACTTC.

This clone was counted a few times. The V and J genes are TRBV4-3 and TRBJ2-1, with 7 bases aligning to TRBD2. The V and J ends lost 0 bases and 0 bases, in that order; junction bases with no gene match: 11. Germline loops: CDR1 LGHNA, CDR2 YSLEER. This CDR3 has 19 residues. CDR3 nucleotide sequence: TGCGCCAGCAGCCAAGATGGCCCGGGGGGAATTAGCTCCTACAATGAGCAGTTCTTC. Encoded protein: CASSQDGPGGISSYNEQFF.

The rearrangement links TRBV18 to TRBJ1-2; D may be TRBD1 (6 bases). V shed 3 bases and J shed 4 bases, with 24 bases lying between them. The CDR3 has 18 residues. Germline V lookup: CDR1 KGHSH, CDR2 LQKENI. As DNA, the CDR3 is TGTGCCAGCTCACCCATCCCCCCTTTTGGACAGCCTCGCTATGGCTACACCTTC. The encoded protein is CASSPIPPFGQPRYGYTF.

This clone was detected once. The rearrangement joins TRBV28 to TRBJ2-5; a weak D match, TRBD1 (5 bases). CDR3 length equals 12 residues. Trimming took 6 bases from V and 4 from J, leaving 9 bases between them. Per germline, CDR1 MDHEN and CDR2 SYDVKM. The chain's CDR3 is CASRPRGETQYF. In DNA form, the CDR3 reads TGTGCCAGCAGACCTAGGGGAGAGACCCAGTACTTC.

The CDR3 loop is CASSSSGFFEQYF. In DNA, the CDR3 is TGTGCCAGCAGTTCCTCGGGTTTCTTCGAGCAGTACTTC. The chain combines TRBV27 with TRBJ2-7; D gene ambiguous. The CDR3 extends over 13 amino acids. With 4 bases removed from V and 6 bases from J, the gap between germline ends came to 13 bases. CDR1 and CDR2 from the germline V gene are MNHEY and SMNVEV (reference sequence).

J is TRBJ2-2 and V is TRBV7-2; 8 positions match TRBD2. Germline V gene data show CDR1 as SGHTA and CDR2 as FQGNSA. The CDR3 spans 18 residues. Germline trimming cut 5 bases from V and 3 bases from J; bases unmatched to any gene: 14. Here the CDR3 DNA reads TGTGCCAGCAGCAACGGGGCGGGCAGTAGCGGGGACACCGGGGAGCTGTTTTTT. It is translated as CASSNGAGSSGDTGELFF.

The CDR3 sequence is CASSDSRTSDYNEQFF. In nucleotides, the CDR3 is TGTGCCAGCAGTGACTCAAGGACTAGCGACTACAATGAGCAGTTCTTC. The chain has TRBV6-4 and TRBJ2-1; TRBD2 aligns across 9 bases. The germline CDR1 and CDR2 sequences are MRHNA and SNTAGT. The CDR3 length is 16 residues. The J segment lost 3 bases and the V segment lost 0 bases, leaving 3 bases of the junction unmatched.

The V gene is TRBV7-3, the J gene TRBJ1-1, with D tentatively TRBD1 (5 bases). CDR3 size: 14 residues. Germline-derived CDR1 and CDR2 are SGHTA and FQGTGA. V was clipped by 5 bases and J by 5 bases, with 15 bases between them. The chain's CDR3 is CASSPRGVGTEAFF. CDR3 in DNA: TGTGCCAGCAGCCCCCGGGGGGTAGGAACTGAAGCTTTCTTT.

V is TRBV7-2 and J is TRBJ2-1, with a possible D match to TRBD2 (5 bases). Trimming took 1 base from V and 15 from J, leaving 10 bases between them. CDR1 is SGHTA and CDR2 is FQGNSA in the germline V gene. The CDR3 sequence is 11 residues long. Here the CDR3 DNA reads TGTGCCAGCAGCTTAGGGGAAGCGGTGTTCTTC. Amino acid sequence: CASSLGEAVFF.

The CDR3 loop is CASSPGTASFGYTF. The DNA for the CDR3 is TGTGCCAGCAGCCCGGGGACAGCATCCTTTGGCTACACCTTC. The V gene is TRBV7-2, the J gene TRBJ1-2; 7 bases are a match to TRBD1. CDR3 size: 14 residues. Germline V gene lookup returns CDR1 SGHTA and CDR2 FQGNSA. The V gene end was trimmed by 5 bases and the J gene end by 7 bases; junction bases not matched to a gene: 10.

The rearrangement uses TRBV6-5 and TRBJ1-2, with 7 bases that match TRBD1. V shed 5 bases and J 2 bases; nucleotides not matched to a gene: 2. Germline assignment: CDR1 MNHEY and CDR2 SVGAGI. CDR3 length equals 13 residues. CDR3 loop: CASSLTGNYGYTF. The CDR3, as DNA: TGTGCCAGCAGTCTGACAGGGAACTATGGCTACACCTTC.